A selection of T cell receptor beta chains follows, all from one sample in a study of blood T cell repertoires in COVID-19. Sequencing used immunoSEQ multiplex PCR; TCRdb keeps in-frame clones, though not all of them. This table holds tens of thousands of clones, just under 80% found once. The sample taken for sequencing was peripheral blood. These receptors were obtained from a human donor in a cohort sampled during active COVID-19. Both conserved end residues are part of each CDR3. D genes are given only for firm matches. Clone size is shown for a subset of rows, as once, few, many or a class of expanded clone.

TRBV5-1,NA,few,TRBJ1-4,17,CASSLNAERLLNEKLFF,TGCGCCAGCAGCCTGAACGCGGAGAGGCTTCTTAATGAAAAACTGTTTTTT
TRBV24-1,NA,NA,TRBJ2-5,16,CATSDPGHGLQETQYF,TGTGCCACCAGTGACCCGGGACACGGTCTCCAAGAGACCCAGTACTTC
TRBV11-3,NA,NA,TRBJ2-3,14,CASSFDSSTDTQYF,TGTGCCAGCAGCTTTGACAGTAGCACAGATACGCAGTATTTT
TRBV7-2,NA,NA,TRBJ1-6,16,CASSLVPPRGYSPLHF,TGTGCCAGCAGCTTAGTTCCACCGAGAGGGTATTCACCCCTCCACTTT
TRBV11-2,NA,NA,TRBJ2-5,14,CASSSRPMRETQYF,TGTGCCAGCAGCTCCCGCCCAATGCGAGAGACCCAGTACTTC
TRBV27,NA,NA,TRBJ1-6,16,CASSFEGGYMGSPLHF,TGTGCCAGCAGTTTTGAAGGGGGTTACATGGGTTCACCCCTCCACTTT
TRBV6-1,TRBD2,few,TRBJ2-7,16,CASSVLAGPLPYEQYF,TGTGCCAGCAGTGTACTAGCGGGGCCGCTTCCCTACGAGCAGTACTTC
TRBV24-1,NA,few,TRBJ1-2,14,CATSDEVGARGYTF,TGTGCCACCAGTGATGAAGTGGGCGCTCGGGGCTACACCTTC
TRBV5-1,NA,NA,TRBJ1-1,14,CASRREGSNTEAFF,TGCGCCAGCCGGAGGGAGGGGTCGAACACTGAAGCTTTCTTT
TRBV11-2,NA,NA,TRBJ2-1,15,CASSLGGGLYNEQFF,TGTGCCAGCAGCTTAGGTGGGGGCCTTTACAATGAGCAGTTCTTC
TRBV5-5,NA,few,TRBJ2-1,16,CASSFAGRRDNNEQFF,TGTGCCAGCAGCTTCGCGGGACGCCGAGACAACAATGAGCAGTTCTTC
TRBV5-5,TRBD1,NA,TRBJ2-2,17,CASSRRPGQTNTGELFF,TGTGCCAGCAGCCGGAGGCCGGGACAGACGAACACCGGGGAGCTGTTTTTT
TRBV13,NA,NA,TRBJ1-2,12,CASSLAGYGYTF,TGTGCCAGCAGCCTTGCGGGGTATGGCTACACCTTC
TRBV28,NA,NA,TRBJ1-4,14,CASSQIATNEKLFF,TGTGCCAGCAGCCAAATTGCAACTAATGAAAAACTGTTTTTT
TRBV27,NA,NA,TRBJ2-3,14,CASSLFAGAHTQYF,TGTGCCAGCAGTTTATTCGCGGGGGCCCATACGCAGTATTTT
TRBV2,TRBD1,NA,TRBJ1-1,15,CASSDNRGQNTEAFF,TGTGCCAGCAGTGATAACAGGGGTCAGAACACTGAAGCTTTCTTT
TRBV15,NA,many,TRBJ1-4,15,CATSRVRGSGEKLFF,TGTGCCACCAGCAGAGTCCGGGGGTCGGGTGAAAAACTGTTTTTT
TRBV7-9,NA,few,TRBJ1-1,14,CASSLETGNTEAFF,TGTGCCAGCAGCCTCGAGACAGGGAACACTGAAGCTTTCTTT
TRBV6-5,NA,NA,TRBJ1-1,12,CASSYPSGAAFF,TGTGCCAGCAGTTACCCCAGTGGGGCCGCTTTCTTT
TRBV28,TRBD1,NA,TRBJ1-1,16,CASSSRQGKWDTEAFF,TGTGCCAGCAGTTCACGACAGGGGAAATGGGACACTGAAGCTTTCTTT
TRBV11-2,TRBD1,NA,TRBJ1-1,13,CASSLGRQGPAFF,TGTGCCAGCAGCTTAGGGAGACAGGGGCCAGCTTTCTTT
TRBV3-1/TRBV3-2,TRBD1,NA,TRBJ2-7,15,CASSPRTGGPYEQYF,TGTGCCAGCAGCCCGAGGACAGGGGGTCCCTACGAGCAGTACTTC
TRBV18,TRBD2,NA,TRBJ2-1,17,CASSPRTSGGSTNEQFF,TGTGCCAGCTCACCGCGGACTAGCGGGGGTTCGACCAATGAGCAGTTCTTC
TRBV28,NA,NA,TRBJ2-3,13,CATVTPRTDTQYF,TGTGCCACCGTGACTCCCCGCACAGATACGCAGTATTTT
TRBV29-1,TRBD2,NA,TRBJ2-2,15,CSARLAGSFTGELFF,TGCAGCGCTCGACTAGCGGGGTCGTTTACCGGGGAGCTGTTTTTT
TRBV11-2,NA,NA,TRBJ2-7,13,CASSLAGAWEQYF,TGTGCCAGCAGCTTAGCCGGAGCCTGGGAGCAGTACTTC
TRBV7-8,TRBD1,NA,TRBJ2-5,14,CASSPGTGEETQYF,TGTGCCAGCAGTCCCGGGACAGGGGAAGAGACCCAGTACTTC
TRBV7-9,NA,NA,TRBJ2-7,17,CASSLVEATPDSYEQYF,TGTGCCAGCAGCTTAGTCGAGGCTACACCCGACTCCTACGAGCAGTACTTC
TRBV19,NA,once,TRBJ1-5,13,CASTDRRDQPQHF,TGTGCCAGTACCGACCGGAGGGATCAGCCCCAGCATTTT
TRBV19,TRBD2,NA,TRBJ2-1,17,CASSKVRGRAVYNEQFF,TGTGCCAGTAGTAAGGTTCGGGGGAGGGCCGTTTACAATGAGCAGTTCTTC
TRBV2,NA,once,TRBJ2-3,13,CASSAQSTDTQYF,TGTGCCAGCAGTGCCCAGAGCACAGATACGCAGTATTTT
TRBV18,NA,NA,TRBJ2-7,13,CASSKDSPYEQYF,TGTGCCAGCTCAAAGGACAGCCCCTACGAGCAGTACTTC
TRBV9,TRBD1,NA,TRBJ2-5,16,CASSVRTGGSKETQYF,TGTGCCAGCAGCGTCCGGACAGGGGGGTCCAAAGAGACCCAGTACTTC
TRBV28,NA,NA,TRBJ1-4,12,CASSPRGEKLFF,TGTGCCAGCAGTCCCCGGGGTGAAAAACTGTTTTTT
TRBV10-2,TRBD1,many,TRBJ2-3,15,CASSEPGQVADTQYF,TGCGCCAGCAGTGAGCCCGGACAGGTGGCGGATACGCAGTATTTT
TRBV28,NA,NA,TRBJ1-3,15,CASSSSDFSGNTIYF,TGTGCCAGCAGTTCCTCGGACTTCTCTGGAAACACCATATATTTT
TRBV21-1,NA,few,TRBJ1-2,9,CASSNRETF,TGTGCCAGCAGCAACAGGGAAACCTTC
TRBV7-8,TRBD1,few,TRBJ1-1,13,CASSLGTGLEAFF,TGTGCCAGCAGCTTAGGGACAGGGCTTGAAGCTTTCTTT
TRBV7-8,TRBD2,many,TRBJ2-1,17,CASSLTLTGTRGDEQFF,TGTGCCAGCAGCCTTACCTTGACCGGGACTAGGGGGGATGAGCAGTTCTTC
TRBV7-3,TRBD1,NA,TRBJ1-1,13,CASSQGGNTEAFF,TGTGCCAGCAGCCAGGGGGGCAACACTGAAGCTTTCTTT
TRBV18,TRBD1,NA,TRBJ2-6,17,CASSPQDRGSGANVLTF,TGTGCCAGCTCACCACAGGACAGGGGCTCTGGGGCCAACGTCCTGACTTTC